This T cell receptor (beta chain) derives from a study of response to subunit inactivated influenza vaccine. Study-wide points: The authors offered the suggestion that each seasonal influenza vaccination recruits few new T cells.

TCRdb redid the calling of the RT-PCR reads with MiXCR, one entry per CDR3 protein. The top ten clones hold about 10% of a sample with 300,000 to 350,000 distinct CDR3 sequences, roughly a fifth of them seen once. This clonotype was seen ten or more times. Its antigen is unknown. Source: PBMCs from blood, taken around 22 months after vaccination. The sequence derives from a man aged 45-69 years who received an inactivated influenza vaccine.

CDR3 DNA sequence: TGCGCCAGCAGCTTTTCAGGGATGAACACTGAAGCTTTCTTT. This gives the protein CASSFSGMNTEAFF. The chain combines TRBV5-1 with TRBJ1-1, with TRBD1 as a possible D gene (5 bases). Trimming left V 2 bases short and J 0 bases short, with 8 bases between. CDR1 and CDR2 (germline): SGHRS, YFSETQ. This CDR3 contains 14 residues.